This T cell receptor (beta chain) stems from a study of control samples from healthy donors and cancer patients. The table came from immunoSEQ multiplex PCR; TCRdb's copy has only in-frame clones and leaves some out. This table has more than 150,000 clones, around 90% appearing once. The clonotype comes from a woman under 40 in good health. Sequencing was performed on blood.

Here the CDR3 reads CASSHYLQGTSPTYEQYF. CDR3 in DNA: TGTGCCAGCAGCCACTATCTCCAAGGGACTAGCCCTACCTACGAGCAGTACTTC. This chain connects TRBV3-1 (or the pseudogene TRBV3-2) to TRBJ2-7, with 9 nucleotides matching TRBD2. Germline lookup yields CDR1 LGHDT and CDR2 YNNKEL (reference sequence). The CDR3 sequence is 18 residues long. Trimming at V came to 3 bases and at J to 2 bases, leaving 14 bases not matched to a gene.